Listed here are 10 T cell receptor beta chains from one sample, sequenced in a study of blood T cell repertoires in COVID-19. The method was immunoSEQ multiplex PCR; TCRdb's version includes in-frame clones alone and lacks a portion of them. The sample yields tens of thousands of clones, roughly 90% seen once. The specimen was peripheral blood. These receptors all stem from a human donor in a cohort sampled during active COVID-19.

This clone was picked up one time. This chain connects TRBV19 to TRBJ1-1, with D maybe TRBD1 (5 bases). The ends were cut back, 5 bases at V and 1 base at J, with 14 bases in the middle. CDR1 LNHDA and CDR2 SQIVND come from the germline V gene (reference sequence). The CDR3 contains 15 residues. CDR3 nucleotide sequence: TGTGCCAGTAGTTGGGCGTATGGACAGAACACTGAAGCTTTCTTT. As protein: CASSWAYGQNTEAFF.

The gene calls are TRBV28 and TRBJ1-2, with unresolved D. V dropped 7 bases and J dropped 2 bases, with 17 bases sitting between them. In germline, CDR1 is MDHEN, CDR2 SYDVKM. The CDR3 is 15 residues long. Here the CDR3 DNA reads TGTGCCAGCACTTCGACGGGAAGGGCAAACTATGGCTACACCTTC. It is translated as CASTSTGRANYGYTF.

This sequence joins TRBV28 and TRBJ1-4, with TRBD1 as a possible D gene (6 bases). Germline V CDR1 and CDR2: MDHEN, SYDVKM. Between the trimmed V and J ends, which lost 6 bases and 0 bases, there was a span of 11 bases. This CDR3 has 15 amino acids. The CDR3, as DNA: TGTGCCAGCAGCCCTGGACAGACAACTAATGAAAAACTGTTTTTT. It specifies CASSPGQTTNEKLFF.

In its sample, this clone was seen once. This chain uses TRBV12-3 or TRBV12-4 with TRBJ1-6; D is unclear. CDR3 length equals 12 residues. The V end was cut by 5 bases, the J end by 5 bases, with 4 bases between. CDR3 sequence: CASSRDNSPLHF. For the CDR3, the DNA is TGTGCCAGCAGTCGTGATAATTCACCCCTCCACTTT.

The chain combines TRBV7-3 with TRBJ2-2; 12 nucleotides align to TRBD2. Losses at the gene ends were 5 bases for V and 7 bases for J; bases not matched to a gene: 5. Germline values: CDR1 SGHTA, CDR2 FQGTGA. CDR3 length: 15 amino acids. CDR3 sequence reads: CASSDRTSGNGELFF. The CDR3 DNA reads TGTGCCAGCAGCGACCGGACTAGCGGGAACGGGGAGCTGTTTTTT.

This chain connects TRBV6-6 to TRBJ2-1, with D maybe TRBD2 (5 bases). V gave up 0 bases and J gave up 13 bases, with 10 bases separating them. Germline CDR1 reads MNHNY; CDR2 reads SVGAGI (reference sequence). This CDR3 is built from 12 residues. CDR3 coding DNA: TGTGCCAGCAGTTACTCATTCCGGGATCAGTTCTTC. Its translation: CASSYSFRDQFF.

The chain recombines TRBV6-5 with TRBJ2-1, with D unresolved. Germline values: CDR1 MNHEY, CDR2 SVGAGI. V was clipped by 2 bases and J by 0 bases, with 8 bases between them. This CDR3 has 15 residues. The CDR3 region has the DNA TGTGCCAGCAGTTACAAGGCTAGCTCCTACAATGAGCAGTTCTTC. Translation: CASSYKASSYNEQFF.

CDR3 DNA sequence: TGTGCCAGCACCGGTAACTACGAGCAGTACTTC. This codes for CASTGNYEQYF. The chain couples TRBV28 to TRBJ2-7; D remains unclear. Between the trimmed V and J ends, which lost 7 bases and 3 bases, there was a span of 7 bases. CDR3 length equals 11 residues. CDR1 and CDR2 from the germline V gene are MDHEN and SYDVKM.

The rearrangement links TRBV19 to TRBJ2-7, with 11 positions matching TRBD1. With V trimmed by 9 bases and J by 2 bases, 15 bases remained unmatched. CDR1 and CDR2 from the germline V gene are LNHDA and SQIVND (reference sequence). The length of the CDR3 is 17 residues. CDR3 residues: CARKGQGAWGRTYEQYF. The DNA for the CDR3 is TGTGCCAGAAAAGGACAGGGGGCATGGGGGAGGACCTACGAGCAGTACTTC.

The V gene is TRBV6-1, the J gene TRBJ1-3; possible D gene TRBD1, 6 bases. CDR1 is MNHNS, CDR2 SASEGT, per germline. Trimming stripped 2 bases from V and 0 bases from J, with 11 bases between. CDR3 length: 16 amino acids. The CDR3 coding sequence is TGTGCCAGCAGTGAAAATCTGGGGGCCTCTGGAAACACCATATATTTT. It specifies CASSENLGASGNTIYF.